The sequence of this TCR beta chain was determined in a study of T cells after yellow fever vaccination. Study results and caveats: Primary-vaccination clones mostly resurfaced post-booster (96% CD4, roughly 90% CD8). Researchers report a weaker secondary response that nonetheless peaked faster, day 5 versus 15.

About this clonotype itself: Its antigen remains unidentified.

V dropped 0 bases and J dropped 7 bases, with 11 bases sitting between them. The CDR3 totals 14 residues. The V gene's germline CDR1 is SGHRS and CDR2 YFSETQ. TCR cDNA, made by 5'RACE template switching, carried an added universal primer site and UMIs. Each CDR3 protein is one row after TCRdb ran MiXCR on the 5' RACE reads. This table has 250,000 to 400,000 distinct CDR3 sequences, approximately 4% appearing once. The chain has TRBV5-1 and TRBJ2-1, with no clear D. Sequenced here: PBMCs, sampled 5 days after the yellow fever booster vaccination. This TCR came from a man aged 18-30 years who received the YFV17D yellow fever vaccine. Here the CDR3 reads CASSLGFRANEQFF. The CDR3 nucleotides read TGCGCCAGCAGCTTGGGTTTCCGTGCAAATGAGCAGTTCTTC. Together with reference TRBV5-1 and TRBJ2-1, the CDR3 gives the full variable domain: KAGVTQTPRYLIKTRGQQVTLSCSPISGHRSVSWYQQTPGQGLQFLFEYFSETQRNKGNFPGRFSGRQFSNSRSEMNVSTLELGDSALYLCASSLGFRANEQFFGPGTRLTVL.